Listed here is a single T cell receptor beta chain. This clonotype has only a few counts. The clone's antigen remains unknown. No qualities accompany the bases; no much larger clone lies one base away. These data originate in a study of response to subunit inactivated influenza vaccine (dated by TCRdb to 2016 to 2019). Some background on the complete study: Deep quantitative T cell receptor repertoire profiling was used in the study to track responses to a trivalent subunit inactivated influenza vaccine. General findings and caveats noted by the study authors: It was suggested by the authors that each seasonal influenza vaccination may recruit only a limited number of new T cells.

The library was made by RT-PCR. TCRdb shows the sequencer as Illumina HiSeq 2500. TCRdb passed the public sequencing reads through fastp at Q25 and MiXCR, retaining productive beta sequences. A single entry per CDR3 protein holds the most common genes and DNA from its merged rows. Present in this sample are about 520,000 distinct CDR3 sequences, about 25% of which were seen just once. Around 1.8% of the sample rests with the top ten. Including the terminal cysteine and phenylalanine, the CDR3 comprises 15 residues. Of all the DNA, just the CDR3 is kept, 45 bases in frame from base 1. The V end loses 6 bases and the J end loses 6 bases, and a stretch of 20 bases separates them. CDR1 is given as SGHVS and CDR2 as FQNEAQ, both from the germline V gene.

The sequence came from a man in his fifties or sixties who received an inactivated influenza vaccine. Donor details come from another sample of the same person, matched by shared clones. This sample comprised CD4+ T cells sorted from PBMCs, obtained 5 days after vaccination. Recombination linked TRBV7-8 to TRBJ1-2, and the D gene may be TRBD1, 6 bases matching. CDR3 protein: CASSQIGQGRDGYTF. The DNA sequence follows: TGTGCCAGCAGTCAAATCGGGCAGGGGAGGGATGGCTACACCTTC.